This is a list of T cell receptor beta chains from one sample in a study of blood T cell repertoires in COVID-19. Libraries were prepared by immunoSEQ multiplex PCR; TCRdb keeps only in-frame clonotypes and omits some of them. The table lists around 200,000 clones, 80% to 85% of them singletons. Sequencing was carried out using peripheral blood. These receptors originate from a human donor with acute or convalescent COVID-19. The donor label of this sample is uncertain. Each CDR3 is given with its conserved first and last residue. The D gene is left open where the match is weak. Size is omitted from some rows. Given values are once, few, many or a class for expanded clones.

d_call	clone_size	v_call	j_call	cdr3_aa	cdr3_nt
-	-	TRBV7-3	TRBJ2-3	CASSLMGATDTQYF	TGTGCCAGCAGCTTAATGGGGGCTACAGATACGCAGTATTTT
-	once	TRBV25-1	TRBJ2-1	CASNLRGGNEQFF	TGTGCCAGCAACCTAAGAGGGGGCAATGAGCAGTTCTTC
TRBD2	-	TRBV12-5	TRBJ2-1	CASGPGTSVYNEQFF	TGTGCTAGTGGTCCCGGGACTAGCGTGTACAATGAGCAGTTCTTC
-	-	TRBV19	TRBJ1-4	CASSIRTVGEKLFF	TGTGCCAGTAGTATACGGACAGTAGGGGAAAAACTGTTTTTT
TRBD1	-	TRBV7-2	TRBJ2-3	CASSLSPPRQGASDTQYF	TGTGCCAGCAGCTTAAGCCCCCCCAGACAGGGGGCATCAGATACGCAGTATTTT
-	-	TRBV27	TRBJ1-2	CASSLAGPNYGYTF	TGTGCCAGCAGTTTGGCAGGTCCTAACTATGGCTACACCTTC
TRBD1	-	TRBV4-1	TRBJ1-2	CASSQRQGGAYGYTF	TGCGCCAGCAGCCAAAGACAGGGGGGGGCCTATGGCTACACCTTC
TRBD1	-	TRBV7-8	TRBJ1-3	CASSGRTGHGNTIYF	TGTGCCAGCAGCGGCCGGACAGGGCACGGAAACACCATATATTTT
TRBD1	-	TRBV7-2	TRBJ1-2	CASSLGGGGPYGYTF	TGTGCCAGCAGCTTAGGTGGAGGGGGCCCCTATGGCTACACCTTC
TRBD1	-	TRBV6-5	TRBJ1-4	CASRDRGLGNEKLFF	TGTGCCAGCCGGGACAGGGGGCTTGGTAATGAAAAACTGTTTTTT
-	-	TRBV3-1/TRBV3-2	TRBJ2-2	CASSRGGPNTGELFF	TGTGCCAGCAGCCGTGGAGGCCCGAACACCGGGGAGCTGTTTTTT
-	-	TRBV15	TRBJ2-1	CATSRGGSVSYNEQFF	TGTGCCACCAGCAGAGGGGGCAGTGTCTCCTACAATGAGCAGTTCTTC
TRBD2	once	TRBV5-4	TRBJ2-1	CASSPGTSGRSSYNEQFF	TGTGCCAGCAGCCCCGGGACTAGCGGGAGGAGCTCTTACAATGAGCAGTTCTTC
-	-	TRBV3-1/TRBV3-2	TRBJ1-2	CASSSREGHGYTF	TGTGCCAGCAGCTCCCGGGAAGGCCATGGCTACACCTTC
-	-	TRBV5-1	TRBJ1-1	CASSLEAGVNTEAFF	TGCGCCAGCAGCTTGGAGGCAGGGGTGAACACTGAAGCTTTCTTT
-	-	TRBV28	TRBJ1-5	CASSLAGSNQPQHF	TGTGCCAGCAGTTTAGCGGGTAGCAATCAGCCCCAGCATTTT
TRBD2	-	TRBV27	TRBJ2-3	CASSIFQTSSYTDTQYF	TGTGCCAGCAGCATTTTTCAGACTAGCAGCTACACAGATACGCAGTATTTT
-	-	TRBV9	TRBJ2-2	CASSVGHILRATGELFF	TGTGCCAGCAGCGTAGGCCACATTCTCAGGGCCACCGGGGAGCTGTTTTTT
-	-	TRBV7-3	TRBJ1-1	CASSFTGPDTEAFF	TGTGCCAGCAGCTTCACAGGCCCTGACACTGAAGCTTTCTTT
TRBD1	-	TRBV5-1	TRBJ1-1	CASSLVGTGLNTEAFF	TGCGCCAGCAGCTTGGTGGGGACAGGGCTGAACACTGAAGCTTTCTTT
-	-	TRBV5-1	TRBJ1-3	CASSLGPAGDGNTIYF	TGCGCCAGCAGCTTGGGGCCGGCAGGGGACGGAAACACCATATATTTT
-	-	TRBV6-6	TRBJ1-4	CASSFYSTNEKLFF	TGTGCCAGCAGTTTTTATTCAACTAATGAAAAACTGTTTTTT
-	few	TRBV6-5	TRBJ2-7	CASSSRGPYEQYF	TGTGCCAGCAGTTCCAGGGGCCCCTACGAGCAGTACTTC
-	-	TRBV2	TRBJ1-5	CATSAGGEQPQHF	TGTGCCACCTCAGCGGGGGGAGAGCAGCCCCAGCATTTT
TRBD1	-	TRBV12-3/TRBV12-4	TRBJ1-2	CASSSQGTYGYTF	TGTGCCAGCAGTTCACAGGGGACCTATGGCTACACCTTC
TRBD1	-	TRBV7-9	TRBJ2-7	CASSLTGGAGEQYF	TGTGCCAGCAGCTTGACAGGGGGCGCGGGAGAGCAGTACTTC
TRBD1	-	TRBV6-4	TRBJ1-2	CASSDSPGQFYGYTF	TGTGCCAGCAGTGACTCCCCGGGACAGTTCTATGGCTACACCTTC
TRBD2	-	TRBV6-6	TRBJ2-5	CASSSQRGDRETQYF	TGTGCCAGCAGTTCCCAACGGGGGGATAGAGAGACCCAGTACTTC
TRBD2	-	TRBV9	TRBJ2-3	CASSREAGGPPDTQYF	TGTGCCAGCAGCCGGGAAGCGGGAGGGCCTCCAGATACGCAGTATTTT
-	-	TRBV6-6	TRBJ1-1	CASSSSGGSNTEAFF	TGTGCCAGCAGTTCTTCCGGGGGTTCGAACACTGAAGCTTTCTTT
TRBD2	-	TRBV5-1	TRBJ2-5	CASSLSTSGDQETQYF	TGCGCCAGCAGCTTGTCGACTAGCGGGGACCAAGAGACCCAGTACTTC
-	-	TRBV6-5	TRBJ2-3	CASSYSSGVSTDTQYF	TGTGCCAGCAGTTACTCCTCGGGAGTTAGCACAGATACGCAGTATTTT
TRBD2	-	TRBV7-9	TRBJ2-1	CASSPHLTSGGANEQFF	TGTGCCAGCAGCCCGCACCTTACTAGCGGGGGGGCCAATGAGCAGTTCTTC
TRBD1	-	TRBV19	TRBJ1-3	CASSPQGAGGNTIYF	TGTGCCAGTAGCCCACAGGGGGCAGGTGGAAACACCATATATTTT
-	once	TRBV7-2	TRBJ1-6	CASSFSLSSYNSPLHF	TGTGCCAGCAGCTTTAGCTTAAGCTCCTATAATTCACCCCTCCACTTT
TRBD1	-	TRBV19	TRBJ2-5	CASSINRGETQYF	TGTGCCAGTAGTATCAACAGGGGCGAGACCCAGTACTTC
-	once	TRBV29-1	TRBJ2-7	CSVWQGVDEQYF	TGCAGCGTTTGGCAGGGTGTGGACGAGCAGTACTTC
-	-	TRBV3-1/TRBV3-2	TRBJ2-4	CASSQDRGALNIQYF	TGTGCCAGCAGCCAAGATCGGGGGGCCTTAAACATTCAGTACTTC
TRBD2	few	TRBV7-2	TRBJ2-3	CASSLAYLASGDTDTQYF	TGTGCCAGCAGCTTAGCGTATTTGGCTAGCGGCGACACAGATACGCAGTATTTT
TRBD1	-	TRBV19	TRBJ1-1	CASSSMDRGADTEAFF	TGTGCCAGTAGTTCGATGGACAGGGGCGCCGACACTGAAGCTTTCTTT
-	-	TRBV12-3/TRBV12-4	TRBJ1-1	CASSPRDWSEAFF	TGTGCCAGCAGTCCACGCGACTGGTCCGAAGCTTTCTTT
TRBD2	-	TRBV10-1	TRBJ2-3	CASSERAGRADTQYF	TGCGCCAGCAGTGAGCGAGCGGGACGGGCAGATACGCAGTATTTT
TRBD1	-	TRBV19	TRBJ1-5	CASSTTGVVNHEPQHF	TGTGCCAGTAGTACGACAGGGGTCGTCAATCATGAGCCCCAGCATTTT
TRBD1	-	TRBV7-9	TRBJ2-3	CASSFTGTGGFFTDTQYF	TGTGCCAGCAGCTTTACCGGGACAGGGGGCTTCTTCACAGATACGCAGTATTTT
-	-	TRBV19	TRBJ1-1	CASGRPERQPNTEAFF	TGTGCCAGTGGAAGGCCCGAAAGACAGCCCAACACTGAAGCTTTCTTT
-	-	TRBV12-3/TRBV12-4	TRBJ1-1	CASSAGYTEAFF	TGTGCCAGCAGTGCCGGGTACACTGAAGCTTTCTTT
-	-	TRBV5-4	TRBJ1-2	CASSSQGSNYGYTF	TGTGCCAGCAGCTCGCAGGGTTCTAACTATGGCTACACCTTC
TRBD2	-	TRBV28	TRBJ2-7	CASRTSGRPEQYF	TGTGCCAGCAGAACTAGCGGGAGACCCGAGCAGTACTTC
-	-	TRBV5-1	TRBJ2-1	CASSPGLSSYNEQFF	TGCGCCAGCAGCCCGGGACTCTCGTCCTACAATGAGCAGTTCTTC
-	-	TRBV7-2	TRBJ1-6	CASSGGGVVRNSPLHF	TGTGCCAGCAGCGGGGGGGGAGTTGTACGTAATTCACCCCTCCACTTT
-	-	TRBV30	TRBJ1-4	CAWSPDSFNWEKLFF	TGTGCCTGGAGTCCCGACTCCTTTAATTGGGAAAAACTGTTTTTT
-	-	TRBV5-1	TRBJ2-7	CASSLETSYEQYF	TGCGCCAGCAGCTTAGAGACTAGCTACGAGCAGTACTTC
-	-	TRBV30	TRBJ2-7	CAWSVWGVSYEQYF	TGTGCCTGGAGTGTTTGGGGGGTCTCCTACGAGCAGTACTTC
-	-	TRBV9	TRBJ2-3	CASSAQPGGLGVIDTDTQYF	TGTGCCAGCAGCGCCCAGCCGGGGGGCCTGGGGGTTATTGACACAGATACGCAGTATTTT
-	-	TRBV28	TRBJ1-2	CASRWDFGYTF	TGTGCCAGCAGGTGGGACTTTGGCTACACCTTC
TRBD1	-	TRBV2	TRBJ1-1	CASSSNRGGRNTEAFF	TGTGCCAGCAGTTCGAACAGGGGGGGCCGGAACACTGAAGCTTTCTTT
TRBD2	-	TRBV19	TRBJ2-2	CASSPVGREGIGELFF	TGTGCCAGTAGTCCCGTTGGGCGGGAGGGTATCGGGGAGCTGTTTTTT
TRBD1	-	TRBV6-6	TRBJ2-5	CASTGQGRSQYF	TGTGCCAGCACTGGACAGGGGAGGTCCCAGTACTTC
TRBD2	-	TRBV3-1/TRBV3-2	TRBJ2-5	CASSLLTSGRESTQYF	TGTGCCAGCAGCCTTCTGACTAGCGGGAGGGAATCGACCCAGTACTTC